This entry features one TCR beta chain sequence. What it binds is unknown. Other DNA sequences in the same sample also yield this CDR3. The table came from immunoSEQ multiplex PCR; TCRdb's copy has only in-frame clones and leaves some out. The repertoire has approximately 250,000 clones, around 85% of them found once; the top ten carry under 3%. The entry originates in a study of Ad26.COV2.S vaccination and SARS-CoV-2 variants. Study details: The authors gave Ad26.COV2.S intramuscularly, either once or twice 56 days apart.

Study-level findings and limits: Considerable breadth of spike-specific CD8+ and CD4+ T cell responses has reportedly been documented following vaccination. Placebo recipients trailed vaccine recipients in spike-specific TCR breadth.

There are 14 residues in the CDR3. Germline CDR1 SGHRS, CDR2 YFSETQ. Trimming removed 4 bases from V and 6 bases from J, with 16 bases in between. Treatment reported: over 15 received Ad26.COV2.S at low or high dose, single or two shots; several received placebo; per-sample allocation not given. Sampling was performed 63 days after the first vaccine or placebo injection. This vaccine is an Ad26 vector that expresses the Wuhan-strain SARS-CoV-2 spike. The TCR comes from a person between 18 and 65 years old who received the Ad26.COV2.S COVID-19 vaccine or a placebo. This chain uses TRBV5-1 with TRBJ1-2; D is unresolved. Sequences were derived from peripheral blood, sampled in a trial of Ad26.COV2.S vaccine versus placebo. The CDR3 DNA is TGCGCCAGCAGCCCCGACGGGTTCAATAATGGCTACACCTTC. Translating gives CASSPDGFNNGYTF. Full variable domain (outside the CDR3, taken from reference TRBV5-1 and TRBJ1-2): KAGVTQTPRYLIKTRGQQVTLSCSPISGHRSVSWYQQTPGQGLQFLFEYFSETQRNKGNFPGRFSGRQFSNSRSEMNVSTLELGDSALYLCASSPDGFNNGYTFGSGTRLTVV.